The 30 T cell receptor beta chains in this list originate from one sample, sequenced in a study of blood T cell repertoires in COVID-19. Only in-frame clones appear in the TCRdb table, and some are missing; sequencing was by immunoSEQ multiplex PCR. This table has around 230,000 clones, more than 75% appearing once. Material: PBMCs or T cells enriched from blood (not recorded which). These receptors all come from a woman in her thirties or forties with acute COVID-19.

The V and J genes are TRBV11-1 and TRBJ1-2, with D unresolved. The CDR3 spans 13 residues. V was clipped by 5 bases and J by 4 bases, with 11 bases between them. The V gene's germline CDR1 is SGHAT and CDR2 FQDESV (reference sequence). CDR3: CASSVDTIYGYTF. CDR3 DNA: TGTGCCAGCAGCGTAGACACGATCTATGGCTACACCTTC.

Remarks on this clone: One end of the junction is discordant with germline, which a read error may explain. The chain is built from TRBV19 and TRBJ1-2; 8 positions agree with TRBD1. The CDR3 is made up of 13 amino acids. The germline V gene encodes CDR1 LNHDA and CDR2 SQIVND (reference sequence). CDR3 in DNA: TGTGCCATTAAACCGGGACAGGACTATGACTACACCTTC. It translates to CAIKPGQDYDYTF.

Written as DNA, the CDR3 is TGTGCCAGCAGCCAAGAGGTAGAACTAGCGGGTCCCAATGAGCAGTTCTTC. As protein: CASSQEVELAGPNEQFF. V and J are TRBV3-1 (or the pseudogene TRBV3-2) and TRBJ2-1, with 9 bases aligning to TRBD2. From germline, CDR1 is LGHDT and CDR2 YNNKEL (reference sequence). V lost 0 bases and J lost 6; bases outside the gene matches: 9. The CDR3 length is 17 residues.

V is TRBV25-1 and J is TRBJ1-2; TRBD1 agrees at 10 bases. Trimming at V came to 4 bases and at J to 5 bases, leaving 1 base not matched to a gene. CDR3 length: 13 residues. Germline V gives CDR1 MGHDK, CDR2 SYGVNS. For the CDR3, the DNA is TGTGCCAGCAGTGGGACAGGGGGTTATGGCTACACCTTC. Translation: CASSGTGGYGYTF.

The gene calls are TRBV5-1 and TRBJ2-2; D unclear. There are 11 residues in the CDR3. Germline V gene sequence: CDR1 SGHRS, CDR2 YFSETQ. Trimming stripped 7 bases from V and 3 bases from J, with 4 bases between. CDR3 residues: CASGDTGELFF. The CDR3 DNA reads TGCGCCAGCGGAGACACCGGGGAGCTGTTTTTT.

This clone was recorded only once. The CDR3 region is CASSPKAKGAYEQYF. The CDR3 DNA reads as TGTGCCAGCAGCCCGAAGGCCAAGGGGGCTTACGAGCAGTACTTC. The V call is TRBV7-3, the J call TRBJ2-7; TRBD1 matches 7 bases. V lost 5 bases, J lost 4 bases, and 11 bases stayed unmatched. Germline V gene sequence: CDR1 SGHTA, CDR2 FQGTGA. CDR3 size: 15 residues.

This sequence joins TRBV2 and TRBJ2-7, with D possibly TRBD1 on 5 matching bases. The germline V gene has CDR1 SNHLY and CDR2 FYNNEI. V was shortened by 6 bases and J by 3 bases, with 9 bases between the two germline ends. This CDR3 spans 12 amino acids. The CDR3 protein is CASSSQGYEQYF. The CDR3 DNA reads TGTGCCAGCAGCAGCCAGGGCTACGAGCAGTACTTC.

The rearrangement uses TRBV7-2 and TRBJ2-1; 7 bases agree with TRBD1. This CDR3 comprises 15 residues. Losses at the gene ends were 3 bases for V and 1 base for J; bases not matched to a gene: 3. Germline V lookup: CDR1 SGHTA, CDR2 FQGNSA. CDR3 sequence reads: CASSLGQMSYNEQFF. The CDR3 nucleotides read TGTGCCAGCAGCTTGGGACAGATGTCCTACAATGAGCAGTTCTTC.

The genes are TRBV11-3 and TRBJ1-4; D gene ambiguous. The CDR3 loop spans 15 amino acids. Trimming shortened V by 5 bases and J by 8 bases, and 18 bases separated the two germline ends. Germline loops: CDR1 SGHNT, CDR2 YENEEA. This CDR3 reads CASSRGWEQSEKLFF. In DNA form, the CDR3 reads TGTGCCAGCAGCCGAGGGTGGGAGCAAAGCGAAAAACTGTTTTTT.

The rearrangement links TRBV30 to TRBJ1-6; no definite D call. The V end lost 0 bases, the J end lost 7 bases, and 13 bases lay between the germline ends. The CDR3 has 15 amino acids. The germline CDR1 and CDR2 sequences are GTSNPN and SVGIG (reference sequence). The CDR3 sequence is CAWSVLEGPNSPLHF. The CDR3 region has the DNA TGTGCCTGGAGTGTACTGGAGGGCCCCAATTCACCCCTCCACTTT.

Written as DNA, the CDR3 is TGTGCCAGCAGCTTAGCGGACAGCAATGAGCAGTTCTTC. Protein sequence: CASSLADSNEQFF. The chain combines TRBV7-9 with TRBJ2-1; D possibly corresponds to TRBD1 (6 bases). Germline CDR1 is SEHNR and CDR2 is FQNEAQ (reference sequence). V lost 0 bases and J lost 6, with 6 bases in between. This CDR3 region has 13 residues.

The CDR3 loop reads CATSGPTGGALDYGYTF. The CDR3 DNA is TGTGCCACCAGTGGTCCGACAGGGGGCGCGCTCGACTATGGCTACACCTTC. V is TRBV24-1 and J is TRBJ1-2, with 10 bases fitting TRBD1. V was clipped by 5 bases and J by 3 bases; unmatched bases: 11. The germline V gene encodes CDR1 KGHDR and CDR2 SFDVKD. The CDR3 covers 17 residues.

The V call is TRBV27, the J call TRBJ2-1; 13 bases agree with TRBD2. Trimming removed 4 bases from V and 9 bases from J; junction bases left unmatched: 3. Per germline, CDR1 MNHEY and CDR2 SMNVEV (reference sequence). CDR3 size: 14 residues. DNA for the CDR3: TGTGCCAGCAGTTCAGGACTAGCGGGAGTTGAGCAGTTCTTC. Encoded protein: CASSSGLAGVEQFF.

The chain links TRBV27 to TRBJ2-7; TRBD2 aligns across 7 bases. The CDR3 covers 15 residues. The germline V gene encodes CDR1 MNHEY and CDR2 SMNVEV (reference sequence). Losses at the gene ends were 6 bases for V and 2 bases for J; bases not matched to a gene: 10. The CDR3 DNA follows: TGTGCCAGCAGGATAACAAGCGGGACCACCTACGAGCAGTACTTC. It encodes CASRITSGTTYEQYF.

V gene TRBV5-5 combines with J gene TRBJ1-1, with 9 positions matching TRBD1. This CDR3 region has 18 residues. Germline-derived CDR1 and CDR2 are SGHKS and YYEKEE (reference sequence). V lost 1 base and J lost 5; bases outside the gene matches: 15. CDR3: CASSLLPGQGPSGTEAFF. In nucleotides, the CDR3 is TGTGCCAGCAGCTTGCTCCCCGGACAGGGGCCTTCGGGGACTGAAGCTTTCTTT. Filled out from reference TRBV5-5 and TRBJ1-1, the complete variable domain reads DAGVTQSPTHLIKTRGQQVTLRCSPISGHKSVSWYQQVLGQGPQFIFQYYEKEERGRGNFPDRFSARQFPNYSSELNVNALLLGDSALYLCASSLLPGQGPSGTEAFFGQGTRLTVV.

The chain is built from TRBV19 and TRBJ2-3; 7 bases are shared with TRBD2. The ends lost 2 bases at V and 6 bases at J; junction bases unmatched: 11. CDR3 size: 16 residues. Germline-derived CDR1 and CDR2 are LNHDA and SQIVND (reference sequence). The CDR3 DNA follows: TGTGCCAGTAGTATATTCCCCGGCGGGGGATCGGATACGCAGTATTTT. It yields the protein CASSIFPGGGSDTQYF.

This chain connects TRBV4-1 to TRBJ1-5, with 8 nucleotides matching TRBD1. Germline-derived CDR1 and CDR2 are MGHRA and YSYEKL. Germline trimming cut 4 bases from V and 0 bases from J; bases unmatched to any gene: 11. The CDR3 sequence is 18 residues long. The CDR3 coding sequence is TGCGCCAGCAGCCGATCTCCGCAGGGGGCGAATAGCAATCAGCCCCAGCATTTT. It specifies CASSRSPQGANSNQPQHF.

CDR3 residues: CASSPRTLPSTDTQYF. The CDR3 DNA follows: TGTGCCAGCAGCCCCCGGACTTTACCTAGCACAGATACGCAGTATTTT. This chain joins TRBV9 and TRBJ2-3; tentative D call: TRBD2 (5 bases). The CDR3 length is 16 residues. CDR1 and CDR2 (germline): SGDLS, YYNGEE. Trimming left V 4 bases short and J 0 bases short, with 15 bases between.

The chain links TRBV7-2 to TRBJ2-3; TRBD2 matches 12 bases. Germline values: CDR1 SGHTA, CDR2 FQGNSA. J gave up 3 bases and V 5 bases, and 3 bases lay outside the gene matches. This CDR3 is built from 15 residues. Here the CDR3 DNA reads TGTGCCAGCAGCATTCTAGCGGGAGGGACAGATACGCAGTATTTT. Protein product: CASSILAGGTDTQYF.

This chain uses TRBV5-6 with TRBJ2-2; TRBD2 aligns across 12 bases. The CDR3 consists of 16 residues. V lost 0 bases and J lost 8; bases outside the gene matches: 5. Germline assignment: CDR1 SGHDT and CDR2 YYEEEE. CDR3 bases: TGTGCCAGCAGCTTGGTTACTAGCGGGAGGACTGGGGAGCTGTTTTTT. This encodes CASSLVTSGRTGELFF.

The genes are TRBV10-1 and TRBJ2-7, with 10 nucleotides matching TRBD2. Germline values: CDR1 WNHNN, CDR2 SYGVQD (reference sequence). V was pared by 3 bases and J by 0 bases, with 2 bases of the junction left unmatched. This CDR3 spans 15 amino acids. The CDR3 region is CASSDGLAASYEQYF. The CDR3 region has the DNA TGCGCCAGCAGTGACGGACTAGCGGCCTCCTACGAGCAGTACTTC.

V usage is TRBV2 and J usage is TRBJ2-1; maybe TRBD2 (5 bases). Germline V gives CDR1 SNHLY, CDR2 FYNNEI. V was trimmed by 1 base and J by 6 bases, leaving 7 bases between them. CDR3 length: 13 amino acids. The CDR3 DNA follows: TGTGCCAGCAGTGAAGTGGACTTCAATGAGCAGTTCTTC. It yields the protein CASSEVDFNEQFF.

This clone was seen only once. This chain uses TRBV5-5 with TRBJ2-5; TRBD2 might be the D (6 bases). Germline V lookup: CDR1 SGHKS, CDR2 YYEKEE (reference sequence). The V and J ends lost 5 bases and 5 bases respectively, with 16 bases between them. The CDR3 covers 14 residues. The CDR3 nucleotides are TGTGCCAGCAGATCTGGGGGAGGATCCGAGACCCAGTACTTC. As protein: CASRSGGGSETQYF.

V usage is TRBV2 and J usage is TRBJ1-1; D not resolved. The germline V gene encodes CDR1 SNHLY and CDR2 FYNNEI. Between the trimmed V and J ends, which lost 7 bases and 1 base, there was a span of 10 bases. The CDR3 runs to 13 residues. The CDR3 protein is CASTPRANTEAFF. For the CDR3, the DNA is TGTGCCAGCACCCCGCGGGCGAACACTGAAGCTTTCTTT.

This clone was recorded once. The gene calls are TRBV12-3 or TRBV12-4 and TRBJ1-5; 9 bases map to TRBD1. With 6 bases clipped from V and 14 bases from J, the junction kept 11 bases outside the gene matches. The CDR3 totals 13 residues. CDR3 region: CASSPSGQGKKHF. The CDR3 nucleotides read TGTGCCAGCAGCCCCTCCGGACAGGGGAAAAAGCATTTT.

The chain joins TRBV7-2 to TRBJ2-1; 10 nucleotides line up with TRBD2. The CDR3 length is 17 residues. Germline V gene data show CDR1 as SGHTA and CDR2 as FQGNSA. The ends lost 0 bases at V and 2 bases at J; junction bases unmatched: 4. In nucleotides, the CDR3 is TGTGCCAGCAGCTTAGCGTCTACTAGCGGGACCTACAATGAGCAGTTCTTC. This sequence encodes CASSLASTSGTYNEQFF.

V gene TRBV18 combines with J gene TRBJ2-4, with D possibly being TRBD2 (5 bases). Between the trimmed V and J ends, which lost 1 base and 8 bases, there was a span of 6 bases. Germline V gene lookup returns CDR1 KGHSH and CDR2 LQKENI. This CDR3 contains 12 residues. The CDR3 nucleotides read TGTGCCAGCTCACCACAGGGAGACATTCAGTACTTC. It encodes CASSPQGDIQYF.

This sequence joins TRBV5-6 and TRBJ2-3; the D gene is possibly TRBD2 (5 bases). The CDR3 has 15 amino acids. V lost 3 bases to trimming and J lost 7 bases, with 18 bases between them. Germline V gene data show CDR1 as SGHDT and CDR2 as YYEEEE. The CDR3 region is CASSSSDGGWNTQYF. The CDR3 coding sequence is TGTGCCAGCAGCTCTTCGGACGGAGGATGGAATACGCAGTATTTT.

The table lists this clone with a count of one. The genes are TRBV3-1 (or the pseudogene TRBV3-2) and TRBJ2-5; D is possibly TRBD2 (6 bases). V gave up 4 bases and J gave up 7 bases, with 16 bases separating them. CDR1 is LGHDT and CDR2 is YNNKEL in the germline V gene (reference sequence). CDR3 length equals 14 residues. The CDR3 loop reads CASSPRDGSGTQYF. The CDR3 coding sequence is TGTGCCAGCAGCCCCAGAGACGGGAGCGGGACCCAGTACTTC.

This clone was picked up one time. J is TRBJ1-3 and V is TRBV19; possible D gene TRBD1, 5 bases. Deletions cut 6 bases from V and 5 bases from J, with 17 bases between. CDR1 is LNHDA and CDR2 is SQIVND in the germline V gene (reference sequence). The CDR3 consists of 15 residues. The CDR3 is CASRGLDEARNTIYF. The DNA of the CDR3 is TGTGCCAGTAGGGGACTCGATGAAGCAAGAAACACCATATATTTT.